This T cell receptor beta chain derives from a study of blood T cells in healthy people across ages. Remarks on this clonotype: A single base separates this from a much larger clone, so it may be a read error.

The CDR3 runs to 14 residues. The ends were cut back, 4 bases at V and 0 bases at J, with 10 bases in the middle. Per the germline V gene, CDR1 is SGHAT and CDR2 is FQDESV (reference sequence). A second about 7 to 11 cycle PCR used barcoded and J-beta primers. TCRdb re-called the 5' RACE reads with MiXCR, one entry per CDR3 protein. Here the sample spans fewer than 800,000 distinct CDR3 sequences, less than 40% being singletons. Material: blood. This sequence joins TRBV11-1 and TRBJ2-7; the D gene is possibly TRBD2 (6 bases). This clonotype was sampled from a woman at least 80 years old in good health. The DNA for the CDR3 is TGTGCCAGCAGCTGCGGGGCTAACTCCTACGAGCAGTACTTC. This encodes CASSCGANSYEQYF.